This section outlines one T cell receptor beta chain sequence together with its context. Its antigen is unknown. A much larger clonotype is one base distant, so this may be a read error. What this sample's time point label stands for: pre-pandemic baseline sample and day 111 after first positive SARS-CoV-2 test. Reads for this sample came from an Illumina MiSeq. The peripheral T cell repertoire was profiled for human TCRbeta genes. Turning to the authors' computational methods: Beta-binomial modelling was applied to test for differential clonotype abundance so that variability over time was accounted for. Expanded clonotypes were screened against the ImmuneCODE reference database of SARS-CoV-2-associated TCRs and mapped to viral genome regions. Additional repertoire analyses examined TRBV gene usage, CDR3 length, CDR3 amino acid overlap between time points, distributions of clonotype abundance, and Jaccard similarity. The raw public data were reprocessed by TCRdb itself: fastp quality trimming at Q25, MiXCR clonotype calling, in-frame beta chains only. Each record represents a unique CDR3 protein, reported with the most common genes and DNA among its rows. None of the V and J calls come from the authors' own analysis; TCRdb made them. The sample table shows under 250,000 distinct CDR3 sequences, and around 26% are seen once. The top ten hold under 9.5% of the sample.

This entry belongs to a study of kidney transplant recipient with SARS-CoV-2 infection (dated by TCRdb to the early 2020s). CDR1 and CDR2 are read off the germline V gene (reference sequence) as LGHDT and YNNKEL. The CDR3, cysteine through phenylalanine, is 17 amino acids long. The retained sequence is limited to the CDR3, 51 bases, with the frame set at the first base. Sequencing used a blood sample, obtained at baseline and around day 120 from a kidney transplant recipient. This clonotype was sampled from a male patient between 25 and 40 years old who had COVID-19 and was a kidney transplant recipient. Where a transplant has occurred, the graft donor may have supplied some of the T cells. The rearrangement combines TRBV3-1 with TRBJ2-7, with no confident D gene call. The CDR3 reads CASSFLFPISFSETQCF. The DNA sequence reads TGTGCCAGCAGCTTCCTATTTCCCATTTCTTTCTCTGAGACCCAGTGCTTC.